The 30 T cell receptor beta chains below all came from one sample that was sequenced in a study of blood T cell repertoires in COVID-19. The method was immunoSEQ multiplex PCR; TCRdb's version includes in-frame clones alone and lacks a portion of them. The sample comprises over 100,000 clones, 85% to 90% of which are singletons, and around 4.5% rests with the top ten. The source material was peripheral blood. Receptors were obtained from a man in his sixties with COVID-19, enrolled during active disease.

The chain links TRBV6-2 or TRBV6-3 to TRBJ2-7, with TRBD1 matching over 10 bases. The length of the CDR3 is 15 residues. CDR1 MNHEY and CDR2 SVGEGT come from the germline V gene. Trimming took 3 bases from V and 4 from J; bases not matched to a gene: 6. CDR3 residues: CASSYSDRGPYEQYF. The CDR3 DNA follows: TGTGCCAGCAGTTATTCAGACAGGGGGCCATACGAGCAGTACTTC.

In this sample, this clone turned up once. This chain links TRBV18 with TRBJ1-2; 7 nucleotides agree with TRBD1. Trimming cost V 0 bases and J 2 bases; bases outside gene matches: 0. Germline V gene sequence: CDR1 KGHSH, CDR2 LQKENI. CDR3 size: 14 residues. The CDR3 spells CASSPPGQNYGYTF. CDR3 bases: TGTGCCAGCTCACCACCGGGACAGAACTATGGCTACACCTTC. Variable domain in full (rest from reference TRBV18 and TRBJ1-2): NAGVMQNPRHLVRRRGQEARLRCSPMKGHSHVYWYRQLPEEGLKFMVYLQKENIIDESGMPKERFSAEFPKEGPSILRIQQVVRGDSAAYFCASSPPGQNYGYTFGSGTRLTVV.

The CDR3 region has the DNA TGTGCCAGCAGTGAGGGTGACGGACTCGGGGTGCAAGGCTACACCTTC. Translated: CASSEGDGLGVQGYTF. The rearrangement links TRBV6-1 to TRBJ1-2; D unclear. V was cut by 3 bases and J by 8 bases, with 22 bases left in between. This CDR3 is 16 amino acids long. Germline lookup yields CDR1 MNHNS and CDR2 SASEGT.

The chain combines TRBV29-1 with TRBJ1-2; no firm D call. The V end lost 3 bases, the J end lost 6 bases, and 11 bases lay between the germline ends. Germline V gives CDR1 SQVTM, CDR2 ANQGSEA. The CDR3 is 12 residues long. The CDR3, as DNA: TGCAGCGTTGAGTTCCTGAGGGATGGCTACACCTTC. It yields the protein CSVEFLRDGYTF.

The CDR3 DNA follows: TGTGCCAGCTCACCACGGGGAGTTCTCTCTGGGGCCAACGTCCTGACTTTC. Translation gives CASSPRGVLSGANVLTF. V usage is TRBV18 and J usage is TRBJ2-6; a possible D gene is TRBD2 (5 bases). Germline-derived CDR1 and CDR2 are KGHSH and LQKENI. Deletions cut 1 base from V and 0 bases from J, with 10 bases between. The CDR3 has 17 residues.

This sequence joins TRBV10-3 and TRBJ1-3; 7 bases match TRBD1. This CDR3 contains 17 residues. The ends lost 3 bases at V and 3 bases at J; junction bases unmatched: 11. Germline V gives CDR1 ENHRY, CDR2 SYGVKD. The CDR3: CAISESPLTGLGNTIYF. Here the CDR3 DNA reads TGTGCCATCAGTGAATCCCCACTGACAGGGCTTGGAAACACCATATATTTT.

V gene TRBV19 combines with J gene TRBJ2-5; 9 bases align to TRBD1. With 5 bases clipped from V and 4 bases from J, the junction kept 11 bases outside the gene matches. The CDR3 has 16 residues. The germline CDR1 and CDR2 sequences are LNHDA and SQIVND (reference sequence). The CDR3 reads CASSSGTGRSAETQYF. The CDR3 DNA reads as TGTGCCAGTAGTTCGGGGACAGGGAGGTCGGCAGAGACCCAGTACTTC.

The chain has TRBV19 and TRBJ1-2; TRBD1 matches at 10 bases. Germline CDR1 LNHDA, CDR2 SQIVND (reference sequence). The V segment lost 7 bases and the J segment 4 bases; nucleotides outside the gene matches: 15. CDR3 length equals 17 residues. CDR3 DNA sequence: TGTGCCAGTACCCCCCGACCGGGACAGGGGAAGGGCTATGGCTACACCTTC. Translating it yields CASTPRPGQGKGYGYTF. The whole variable domain, filled in from reference TRBV19 and TRBJ1-2, reads DGGITQSPKYLFRKEGQNVTLSCEQNLNHDAMYWYRQDPGQGLRLIYYSQIVNDFQKGDIAEGYSVSREKKESFPLTVTSAQKNPTAFYLCASTPRPGQGKGYGYTFGSGTRLTVV.

The J gene is TRBJ1-5, the V gene TRBV27; 7 bases fit TRBD1. With V trimmed by 2 bases and J by 4 bases, 5 bases remained unmatched. Germline assignment: CDR1 MNHEY and CDR2 SMNVEV (reference sequence). The CDR3 is 15 residues long. The CDR3 reads CASSLTTGSNQPQHF. The CDR3 nucleotides are TGTGCCAGCAGTTTAACGACAGGGTCAAATCAGCCCCAGCATTTT.

This chain links TRBV9 with TRBJ1-4; D uncertain. This CDR3 has 15 amino acids. Per germline, CDR1 SGDLS and CDR2 YYNGEE. Trimming pared 0 bases from V and 6 bases from J, leaving 12 bases between. Written as DNA, the CDR3 is TGTGCCAGCAGCGTAGGGCCCCAGAGGGATGAAAAACTGTTTTTT. Translation gives CASSVGPQRDEKLFF.

The chain carries TRBV19 and TRBJ2-7; D possibly corresponds to TRBD1 (5 bases). The ends were cut back, 3 bases at V and 2 bases at J, with 11 bases in the middle. This CDR3 contains 14 residues. The germline V gene has CDR1 LNHDA and CDR2 SQIVND (reference sequence). The CDR3 sequence: CASSIKQATYEQYF. The CDR3 coding sequence is TGTGCCAGTAGTATTAAACAGGCTACCTACGAGCAGTACTTC.

This clone has more than one count but fewer than ten. The chain recombines TRBV21-1 with TRBJ1-6; whether TRBD1, the table's D call, matches the DNA was not checked. TRBV21-1 is flagged as a pseudogene. The CDR3 spans 21 residues. This chain's CDR3 is CASSNRSPGQGARGSPSPLHF. CDR3 coding DNA: TGTGCCAGCAGCAACAGATCCCCGGGACAGGGGGCGCGTGGGTCTCCTTCACCCCTCCACTTT.

The gene calls are TRBV5-1 and TRBJ2-1, with D unresolved. V lost 0 bases to trimming and J lost 6 bases, with 10 bases between them. Germline lookup yields CDR1 SGHRS and CDR2 YFSETQ. CDR3 length: 14 residues. CDR3 in amino acids: CASSLVETFNEQFF. The CDR3 coding sequence is TGCGCCAGCAGCTTGGTGGAGACCTTCAATGAGCAGTTCTTC. The variable domain in full, completed from reference TRBV5-1 and TRBJ2-1, reads KAGVTQTPRYLIKTRGQQVTLSCSPISGHRSVSWYQQTPGQGLQFLFEYFSETQRNKGNFPGRFSGRQFSNSRSEMNVSTLELGDSALYLCASSLVETFNEQFFGPGTRLTVL.

The chain joins TRBV11-1 to TRBJ1-2, with 7 bases aligning to TRBD1. This CDR3 comprises 13 residues. Per the germline V gene, CDR1 is SGHAT and CDR2 is FQDESV (reference sequence). The junction had 3 bases not matched to a gene; V was cut back by 4 bases and J by 4 bases. The CDR3 coding sequence is TGTGCCAGCAGCTCCCAGGGGGGCTATGGCTACACCTTC. Amino acid sequence: CASSSQGGYGYTF.

This clone was seen a single time. The chain is built from TRBV7-6 and TRBJ2-3; perhaps TRBD1 as D (6 bases). CDR3 length: 15 residues. Per the germline V gene, CDR1 is SGHVS and CDR2 is FNYEAQ. The V end lost 5 bases, the J end lost 3 bases, and 15 bases lay between the germline ends. In DNA, the CDR3 is TGTGCCAGCAGCCAACAGGGAATAGTGACAGATACGCAGTATTTT. It translates to CASSQQGIVTDTQYF.

The chain carries TRBV3-1 (or the pseudogene TRBV3-2) and TRBJ2-5; TRBD2 matches at 8 bases. Germline V CDR1 and CDR2: LGHDT, YNNKEL (reference sequence). V trimming: 0 bases; J trimming: 5 bases; junction bases outside the gene matches: 8. The CDR3 contains 16 residues. The CDR3 DNA is TGTGCCAGCAGCCAAGAGCCAGCGGGGGTACGGGAGACCCAGTACTTC. Encoded protein: CASSQEPAGVRETQYF.

The chain recombines TRBV5-1 with TRBJ1-5; D perhaps matches TRBD1 (5 bases). The germline CDR1 and CDR2 sequences are SGHRS and YFSETQ. V was clipped by 4 bases and J by 4 bases, with 27 bases between them. CDR3 size: 19 residues. The CDR3 reads CASSPGPGGVGIGNQPQHF. CDR3 bases: TGCGCCAGCAGCCCGGGGCCCGGGGGAGTTGGAATTGGGAATCAGCCCCAGCATTTT.

The genes are TRBV9 and TRBJ2-2; TRBD2 is a possible D gene (7 bases). The CDR3 runs 16 residues. Trimming removed 0 bases at V and 6 bases at J, with 15 bases between. Germline V CDR1 and CDR2: SGDLS, YYNGEE. The CDR3 nucleotides are TGTGCCAGCAGCGTAGTGGGGGGGGCCCGACCCGGGGAGCTGTTTTTT. This encodes CASSVVGGARPGELFF.

The V gene is TRBV7-2, the J gene TRBJ1-1, with D possibly being TRBD1 (6 bases). Per germline, CDR1 SGHTA and CDR2 FQGNSA. This CDR3 contains 13 residues. V was pared by 4 bases and J by 4 bases, with 10 bases between. The CDR3 region is CASSSQGSTEAFF. CDR3 bases: TGTGCCAGCAGCTCGCAGGGGAGCACTGAAGCTTTCTTT.

A word on this clone: Other DNA sequences in the same sample also yield this CDR3. The rearrangement joins TRBV7-9 to TRBJ1-1; the D is unclear. CDR1 and CDR2 (germline): SEHNR, FQNEAQ (reference sequence). The CDR3 runs 13 residues. Deletions cut 2 bases from V and 2 bases from J, with 6 bases between. CDR3 protein: CASSLSGNTEAFF. CDR3 DNA: TGTGCCAGCAGCTTATCGGGTAACACTGAAGCTTTCTTT.

The rearrangement links TRBV7-2 to TRBJ1-6; 7 bases align to TRBD1. Germline-derived CDR1 and CDR2 are SGHTA and FQGNSA. This CDR3 has 14 residues. V lost 4 bases to trimming and J lost 9 bases; unmatched junction nucleotides: 6. CDR3 residues: CASSSGQEGSPLHF. The CDR3 region has the DNA TGTGCCAGCAGCTCAGGACAGGAGGGTTCACCCCTCCACTTT.

The chain combines TRBV3-1 (or the pseudogene TRBV3-2) with TRBJ2-3; D not certain. The CDR3 loop spans 14 amino acids. Looked up from germline, CDR1 is LGHDT and CDR2 is YNNKEL (reference sequence). With 3 bases removed from V and 4 bases from J, the gap between germline ends came to 11 bases. The CDR3 protein is CASSQVTVPDTQYF. The CDR3 bases are TGTGCCAGCAGCCAGGTAACAGTGCCAGATACGCAGTATTTT.

The chain carries TRBV6-6 and TRBJ1-6; no definite D call. In germline, CDR1 is MNHNY, CDR2 SVGAGI (reference sequence). There are 16 residues in the CDR3. The V end was cut by 4 bases, the J end by 0 bases, with 10 bases between. CDR3 sequence: CASSSAGSSYNSPLHF. The CDR3 region has the DNA TGTGCCAGCAGTTCTGCGGGGAGCTCCTATAATTCACCCCTCCACTTT.

The V call is TRBV11-2, the J call TRBJ2-1; TRBD1 agrees at 7 bases. The CDR3 covers 15 residues. Germline V gene data show CDR1 as SGHAT and CDR2 as FQNNGV. V dropped 7 bases and J dropped 7; count of bases not matched to a gene: 13. This chain's CDR3 is CASMSDRDLGNEQFF. DNA of the CDR3: TGTGCCAGCATGAGTGACAGGGACCTTGGAAATGAGCAGTTCTTC.

The rearrangement links TRBV5-1 to TRBJ1-1; unclear D gene. The V gene lost 0 bases and the J gene lost 11 bases, with 11 bases spanning the gap. The CDR3 sequence is 12 residues long. Germline V CDR1 and CDR2: SGHRS, YFSETQ. The CDR3 loop reads CASSLESGRAFF. CDR3 DNA sequence: TGCGCCAGCAGCTTGGAGTCGGGGAGGGCTTTCTTT.

This clone was counted only a few times. The V and J genes are TRBV30 and TRBJ1-6; D is unresolved. V lost 4 bases and J 6 bases, leaving 10 bases between the germline ends. The CDR3 totals 13 residues. Germline CDR1 and CDR2: GTSNPN and SVGIG (reference sequence). The CDR3 nucleotides read TGTGCCTGGAAGGTACAGTCTAATTCACCCCTCCACTTT. The encoded protein is CAWKVQSNSPLHF.

V usage is TRBV12-3 or TRBV12-4 and J usage is TRBJ1-1; D gene uncertain. The CDR3 covers 13 residues. Trimming took off 3 bases at V and 0 bases at J, with 5 bases between the two ends. The CDR3 nucleotides are TGTGCCAGCAGTTTTAACATGAACACTGAAGCTTTCTTT. Protein sequence: CASSFNMNTEAFF.

J is TRBJ2-1 and V is TRBV9; 12 bases align to TRBD2. With V trimmed by 4 bases and J by 7 bases, 12 bases remained unmatched. CDR1 is SGDLS, CDR2 YYNGEE, per germline. The CDR3 has 17 amino acids. In DNA form, the CDR3 reads TGTGCCAGCAGCCCACTGACGAGGACTAGCGGGGATAATGAGCAGTTCTTC. Translation: CASSPLTRTSGDNEQFF.

The sample holds one count of this clone. Other DNA sequences within the sample encode an identical CDR3. The rearrangement uses TRBV15 and TRBJ2-7; D perhaps matches TRBD2 (6 bases). The V gene lost 2 bases and the J gene lost 1 base, with 12 bases spanning the gap. The CDR3 runs 15 residues. Germline loops: CDR1 LNHNV, CDR2 YYDKDF (reference sequence). This CDR3 is CATSRPTGGSYEQYF. In DNA form, the CDR3 reads TGTGCCACCAGCAGACCCACCGGGGGATCCTACGAGCAGTACTTC.

This clone was observed a single time. The V call is TRBV11-2, the J call TRBJ2-1, with TRBD2 as a possible D gene (6 bases). Germline V gene sequence: CDR1 SGHAT, CDR2 FQNNGV. The CDR3 is made up of 15 amino acids. V shed 3 bases and J shed 3 bases, with 12 bases lying between them. CDR3 amino acids: CASSFERGGYNEQFF. CDR3 bases: TGTGCCAGCAGCTTCGAGAGGGGAGGCTACAATGAGCAGTTCTTC.